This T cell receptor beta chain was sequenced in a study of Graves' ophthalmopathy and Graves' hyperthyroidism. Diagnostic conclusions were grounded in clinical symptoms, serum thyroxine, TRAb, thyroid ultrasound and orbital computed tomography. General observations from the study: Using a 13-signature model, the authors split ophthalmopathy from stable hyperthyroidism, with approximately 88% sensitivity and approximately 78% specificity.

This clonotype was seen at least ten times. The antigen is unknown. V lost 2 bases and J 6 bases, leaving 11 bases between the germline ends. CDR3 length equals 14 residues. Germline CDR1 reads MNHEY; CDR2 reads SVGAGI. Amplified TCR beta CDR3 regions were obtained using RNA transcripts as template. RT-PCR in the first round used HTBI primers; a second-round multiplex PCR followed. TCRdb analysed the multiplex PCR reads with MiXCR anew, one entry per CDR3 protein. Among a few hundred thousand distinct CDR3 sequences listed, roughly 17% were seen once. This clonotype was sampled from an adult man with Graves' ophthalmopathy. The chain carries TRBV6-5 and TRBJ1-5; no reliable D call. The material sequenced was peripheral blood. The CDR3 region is CASSYNAEVQPQHF. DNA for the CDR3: TGTGCCAGCAGTTACAATGCAGAGGTTCAGCCCCAGCATTTT.